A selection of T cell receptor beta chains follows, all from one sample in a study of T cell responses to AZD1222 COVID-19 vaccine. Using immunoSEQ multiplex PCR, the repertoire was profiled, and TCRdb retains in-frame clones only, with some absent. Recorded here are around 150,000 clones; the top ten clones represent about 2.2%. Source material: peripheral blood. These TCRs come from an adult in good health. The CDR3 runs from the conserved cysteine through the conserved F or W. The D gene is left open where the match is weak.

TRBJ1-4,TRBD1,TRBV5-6,CASSLVYGQGRTNEKLFF,TGTGCCAGCAGCTTGGTTTACGGACAGGGAAGGACTAATGAAAAACTGTTTTTT
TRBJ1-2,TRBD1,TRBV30,CAWTPDRGANYGYTF,TGTGCCTGGACTCCTGACAGGGGGGCTAACTATGGCTACACCTTC
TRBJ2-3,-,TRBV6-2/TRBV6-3,CASSDTDTQYF,TGTGCCAGCAGCGACACAGATACGCAGTATTTT
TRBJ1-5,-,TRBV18,CASSPRPDSNQPQHF,TGTGCCAGCTCACCGCGACCGGATAGCAATCAGCCCCAGCATTTT
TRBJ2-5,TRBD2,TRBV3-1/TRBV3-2,CASSPTGTSGGETQYF,TGTGCCAGCAGCCCAACCGGGACTAGCGGGGGGGAGACCCAGTACTTC
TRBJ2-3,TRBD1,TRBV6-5,CASRRQGASTDTQYF,TGTGCCAGCAGACGACAGGGAGCTAGCACAGATACGCAGTATTTT
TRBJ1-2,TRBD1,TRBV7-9,CASSLYPQGTNYGYTF,TGTGCCAGCAGCTTGTACCCACAGGGGACTAACTATGGCTACACCTTC
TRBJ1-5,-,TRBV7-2,CASSPWGANHQPQHF,TGTGCCAGCAGCCCGTGGGGGGCGAATCATCAGCCCCAGCATTTT
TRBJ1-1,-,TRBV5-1,CASSLTVNTEAFF,TGCGCCAGCAGCCTGACAGTGAACACTGAAGCTTTCTTT
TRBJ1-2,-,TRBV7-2,CASSSSGGADYGYTF,TGTGCCAGCAGCTCTTCGGGGGGCGCTGACTATGGCTACACCTTC
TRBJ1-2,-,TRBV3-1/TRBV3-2,CASSSTTANGYTF,TGTGCCAGCAGCTCAACGACAGCTAATGGCTACACCTTC
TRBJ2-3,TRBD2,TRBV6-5,CASNPLAGVTDTQYF,TGTGCCAGCAATCCCCTAGCGGGGGTCACAGATACGCAGTATTTT
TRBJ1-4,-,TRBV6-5,CASSYSSAGPPRGLFF,TGTGCCAGCAGTTACTCGAGTGCAGGCCCACCTCGGGGACTGTTTTTT
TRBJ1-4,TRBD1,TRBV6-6,CASSPGQGAWGEKLFF,TGTGCCAGCAGCCCGGGACAGGGGGCATGGGGAGAAAAACTGTTTTTT
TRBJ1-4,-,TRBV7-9,CASSLRADEKLFF,TGTGCCAGCAGCTTACGGGCCGATGAAAAACTGTTTTTT
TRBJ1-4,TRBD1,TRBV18,CASSSDRGNEKLFF,TGTGCCAGCTCATCGGACAGGGGAAATGAAAAACTGTTTTTT
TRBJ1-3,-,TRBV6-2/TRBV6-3,CASSYSSGNTIYF,TGTGCCAGCAGTTACTCGAGCGGAAACACCATATATTTT
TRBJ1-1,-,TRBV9,CASSVVAGNTEAFF,TGTGCCAGCAGCGTAGTGGCAGGGAACACTGAAGCTTTCTTT
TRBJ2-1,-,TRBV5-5,CASSLVGTNNEQFF,TGTGCCAGCAGCTTGGTAGGGACCAACAATGAGCAGTTCTTC
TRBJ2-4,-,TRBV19,CASSAGVKNIQYF,TGTGCCAGTAGTGCAGGGGTTAAAAACATTCAGTACTTC
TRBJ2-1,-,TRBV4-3,CASSQVDDSRSYNEQFF,TGCGCCAGCAGCCAAGTTGACGATAGTAGATCCTACAATGAGCAGTTCTTC
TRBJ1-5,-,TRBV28,CASQRDTNQPQHF,TGTGCCAGCCAGCGGGACACCAATCAGCCCCAGCATTTT
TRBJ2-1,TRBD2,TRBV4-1,CASSQVTSGVLDEQFF,TGCGCCAGCAGCCAAGTGACTAGCGGGGTCCTGGATGAGCAGTTCTTC
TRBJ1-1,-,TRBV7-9,CASSLGVGADWGTEAFF,TGTGCCAGCAGCTTAGGAGTAGGGGCGGACTGGGGCACTGAAGCTTTCTTT
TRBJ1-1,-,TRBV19,CASSPGPETEAFF,TGTGCCAGTAGTCCCGGGCCCGAAACTGAAGCTTTCTTT
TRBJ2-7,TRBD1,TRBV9,CASSASGQAFIEQYF,TGTGCCAGCAGCGCCAGTGGACAGGCCTTTATAGAGCAGTACTTC
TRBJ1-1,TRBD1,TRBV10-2,CASSETQGDTEAFF,TGCGCCAGCAGTGAGACTCAGGGGGACACTGAAGCTTTCTTT
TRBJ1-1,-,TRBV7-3,CASSLSPAVTEAFF,TGTGCCAGCAGCTTAAGTCCGGCAGTCACTGAAGCTTTCTTT
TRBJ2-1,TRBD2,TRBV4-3,CASSQDDSGGSYNEQFF,TGCGCCAGCAGCCAAGACGATAGCGGGGGCTCCTACAATGAGCAGTTCTTC
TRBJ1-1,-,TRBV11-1,CASSPGLWHMNTEAFF,TGTGCCAGCAGCCCTGGCTTATGGCACATGAACACTGAAGCTTTCTTT
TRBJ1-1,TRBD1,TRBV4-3,CASSQDSGGLEAFF,TGCGCCAGCAGCCAAGACTCAGGGGGGCTAGAAGCTTTCTTT
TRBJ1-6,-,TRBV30,CAWRGLWPMPLHF,TGTGCCTGGAGAGGATTGTGGCCGATGCCCCTCCACTTT
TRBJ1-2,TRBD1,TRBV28,CASSPRQGAIGYGYTF,TGTGCCAGCAGTCCTCGGCAGGGGGCCATTGGGTATGGCTACACCTTC
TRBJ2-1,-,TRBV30,CAWSVQLGEQFF,TGTGCCTGGAGTGTTCAGTTGGGTGAGCAGTTCTTC
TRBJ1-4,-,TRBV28,CASSPGGAFDEKLFF,TGTGCCAGCAGCCCGGGGGGGGCGTTTGATGAAAAACTGTTTTTT
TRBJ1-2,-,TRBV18,CASSPAQMKGYTF,TGTGCCAGCTCACCAGCACAGATGAAGGGCTACACCTTC
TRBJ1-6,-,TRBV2,CASSEEVRVNSPLHF,TGTGCCAGCAGTGAAGAGGTCAGGGTTAATTCACCCCTCCACTTT
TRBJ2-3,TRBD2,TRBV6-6,CASRVGTSPSTDTQYF,TGTGCCAGCAGAGTTGGGACTAGCCCTAGCACAGATACGCAGTATTTT
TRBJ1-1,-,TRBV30,CAWSAMDPAYTEAFF,TGTGCCTGGAGCGCAATGGACCCGGCGTACACTGAAGCTTTCTTT
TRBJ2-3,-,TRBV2,CASSGGRPSTDTQYF,TGTGCCAGCAGTGGTGGGAGGCCTAGCACAGATACGCAGTATTTT
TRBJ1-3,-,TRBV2,CASSLGERPSGNTIYF,TGTGCCAGCAGCCTTGGTGAGAGGCCCTCTGGAAACACCATATATTTT
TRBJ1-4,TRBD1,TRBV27,CASSPGTGGFEKLFF,TGTGCCAGCAGCCCCGGGACAGGGGGCTTTGAAAAACTGTTTTTT
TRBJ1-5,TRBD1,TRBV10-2,CASSETRTGSDNQPQHF,TGCGCCAGCAGTGAGACCCGGACAGGGAGTGACAATCAGCCCCAGCATTTT
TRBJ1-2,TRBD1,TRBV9,CASSSTGTGTYGYTF,TGTGCCAGCAGCTCAACCGGGACAGGAACCTATGGCTACACCTTC
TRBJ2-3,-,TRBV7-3,CASSLPGRGTDTQYF,TGTGCCAGCAGCTTACCCGGGCGGGGCACAGATACGCAGTATTTT
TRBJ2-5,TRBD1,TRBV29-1,CSAEDRAETQYF,TGCAGCGCAGAGGACAGGGCAGAGACCCAGTACTTC
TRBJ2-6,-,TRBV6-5,CASTPLTSGANVLTF,TGTGCCAGCACCCCTTTAACGTCCGGGGCCAACGTCCTGACTTTC
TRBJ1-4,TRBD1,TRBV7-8,CASSGGQAGATNEKLFF,TGTGCCAGCAGCGGAGGACAGGCGGGGGCAACTAATGAAAAACTGTTTTTT
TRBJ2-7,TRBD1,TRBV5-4,CASSSNWGQGNEQYF,TGTGCCAGCAGCTCGAACTGGGGACAGGGGAACGAGCAGTACTTC
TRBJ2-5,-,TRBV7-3,CASSLRASARETQYF,TGTGCCAGCAGCTTAAGGGCCAGTGCCCGAGAGACCCAGTACTTC
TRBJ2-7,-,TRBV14,CASSPGLEQYF,TGTGCCAGCAGCCCAGGACTCGAGCAGTACTTC
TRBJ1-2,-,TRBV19,CASSILAGWAYPGNYGYTF,TGTGCCAGTAGTATTCTTGCAGGCTGGGCCTACCCAGGAAACTATGGCTACACCTTC
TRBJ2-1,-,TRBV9,CASSVEAFGGSYGNEQFF,TGTGCCAGCAGCGTAGAGGCCTTTGGGGGGTCTTATGGCAATGAGCAGTTCTTC
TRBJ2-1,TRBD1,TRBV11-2,CASSLGTGVRNNEQFF,TGTGCCAGCAGCTTAGGAACAGGGGTGCGGAACAATGAGCAGTTCTTC
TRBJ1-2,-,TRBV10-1,CASSEDLNGYTF,TGCGCCAGCAGTGAGGACCTGAATGGCTACACCTTC